The 15 T cell receptor beta chains given below trace back to one sample, sequenced in a study of blood T cell repertoires in COVID-19 (dated by TCRdb to about 2020). Library preparation was by the immunoSEQ multiplex PCR assay. Entries here come from immuneACCESS through TCRdb and include only in-frame sequences with V and J called. Some clones fail to appear in such tables; in the studies checked, an unresolved V gene covers under half of the shortfall, and the cause of the remainder is unknown. The sample table lists 95,000 to 150,000 clones, approximately 70% of them with a count of one. More than 0.65% of the sample comes from the top ten. Sequenced material: peripheral blood. The receptors derive from a human donor with acute or convalescent COVID-19. The donor label of this sample is uncertain.

The table lists this clone with a few counts. J is TRBJ2-1 and V is TRBV5-1; 9 bases fit TRBD1. The CDR3 has 18 amino acids. Germline lookup yields CDR1 SGHRS and CDR2 YFSETQ. V dropped 0 bases and J dropped 3; count of bases not matched to a gene: 10. The CDR3 protein is CASSLAPPGQGVYNEQFF. As DNA, the CDR3 is TGCGCCAGCAGCTTGGCTCCCCCGGGACAGGGTGTCTACAATGAGCAGTTCTTC.

The sample holds a few counts of this clone. This chain connects TRBV10-3 to TRBJ2-7; D ambiguous. V lost 2 bases to trimming and J lost 4 bases, with 6 bases between them. This CDR3 spans 12 amino acids. The germline V gene encodes CDR1 ENHRY and CDR2 SYGVKD. CDR3 DNA: TGTGCCATCAGTGAGGTCGGGTACGAGCAGTACGTC. It is translated as CAISEVGYEQYV.

The chain couples TRBV2 to TRBJ1-2, with 7 bases that match TRBD1. The CDR3 totals 14 residues. Germline CDR1 is SNHLY and CDR2 is FYNNEI. The V segment lost 7 bases and the J segment 4 bases; nucleotides outside the gene matches: 9. CDR3 residues: CASIQQGLVYGYTF. CDR3 sequence (DNA): TGTGCCAGCATACAACAGGGGCTCGTCTATGGCTACACCTTC. Together with reference TRBV2 and TRBJ1-2, the CDR3 gives the full variable domain: EPEVTQTPSHQVTQMGQEVILRCVPISNHLYFYWYRQILGQKVEFLVSFYNNEISEKSEIFDDQFSVERPDGSNFTLKIRSTKLEDSAMYFCASIQQGLVYGYTFGSGTRLTVV.

V gene TRBV5-5 combines with J gene TRBJ2-3; maybe TRBD1 (6 bases). The CDR3 spans 15 residues. The germline V and J ends were trimmed by 2 bases and 4 bases, with 14 bases remaining between them. Germline V lookup: CDR1 SGHKS, CDR2 YYEKEE (reference sequence). In DNA form, the CDR3 reads TGTGCCAGCAGCTTCGAGGGGGTCCCCTCAGATACGCAGTATTTT. Protein: CASSFEGVPSDTQYF.

This clone was seen only a few times. This sequence joins TRBV6-5 and TRBJ2-5; possibly TRBD1 for D (6 bases). Germline V gene data show CDR1 as MNHEY and CDR2 as SVGAGI. The CDR3 loop spans 15 amino acids. The ends were cut back, 2 bases at V and 7 bases at J, with 17 bases in the middle. CDR3 region: CASSYGGQSRRTQYF. The DNA of the CDR3 is TGTGCCAGCAGTTACGGGGGCCAGTCCAGGAGGACCCAGTACTTC.

This clone is a singleton in its sample. The J gene is TRBJ2-3, the V gene TRBV4-2; 7 bases fit TRBD1. This CDR3 has 17 amino acids. Germline CDR1 is LGHNA and CDR2 is YNFKEQ. Trimming at V came to 1 base and at J to 0 bases, leaving 7 bases not matched to a gene. CDR3 amino acids: CASSQGTGGLSTDTQYF. The CDR3 DNA sequence: TGTGCCAGCAGCCAAGGGACAGGCGGCCTTAGCACAGATACGCAGTATTTT.

In its sample, this clone was seen a few times. This chain uses TRBV28 with TRBJ1-6; 7 nucleotides match TRBD1. J was trimmed by 8 bases and V by 10 bases; bases with no gene match: 17. This CDR3 contains 16 residues. Germline CDR1 reads MDHEN; CDR2 reads SYDVKM. The CDR3 bases are TGTGCCATAAAACCTCACTCAGGGGGTCGGGATTCACCCCTCCACTTT. Residues: CAIKPHSGGRDSPLHF.

CDR3 sequence: CASSQGLAGEETQYF. The CDR3 bases are TGTGCCAGCAGCCAAGGTCTAGCGGGGGAAGAGACCCAGTACTTC. The chain has TRBV4-2 and TRBJ2-5, with TRBD2 identical over 10 bases. After removal of 1 base from V and 3 bases from J, the junction contained 2 bases not matched to a gene. The CDR3 contains 15 residues. Germline lookup yields CDR1 LGHNA and CDR2 YNFKEQ.

This clone appeared a single time. The rearrangement links TRBV4-2 to TRBJ2-7; 10 bases fit TRBD2. The trim removed 4 bases at V and 3 bases at J, leaving 3 bases unmatched. The CDR3 has 14 amino acids. CDR1 and CDR2 (germline): LGHNA, YNFKEQ. The CDR3 sequence: CASSLQRGGYEQYF. In DNA form, the CDR3 reads TGTGCCAGCAGCCTCCAGCGGGGGGGCTACGAGCAGTACTTC.

This clone was seen more than once but under ten times. V is TRBV24-1 and J is TRBJ2-5; TRBD1 matches 9 bases. Germline-derived CDR1 and CDR2 are KGHDR and SFDVKD. The CDR3 has 18 residues. The V and J ends lost 0 bases and 1 base, in that order; junction bases with no gene match: 8. CDR3 amino acids: CATSDLRGTQGAQETQYF. The CDR3 DNA sequence: TGTGCCACCAGTGATTTGCGGGGGACACAGGGGGCCCAAGAGACCCAGTACTTC.

The rearrangement joins TRBV5-6 to TRBJ1-4; D might be TRBD1 (5 bases). The V gene's germline CDR1 is SGHDT and CDR2 YYEEEE. Trimming left V 4 bases short and J 3 bases short, with 16 bases between. This CDR3 region has 16 residues. The CDR3 loop is CASSETGVRANEKLFF. The CDR3 coding sequence is TGTGCCAGCAGCGAAACGGGGGTGCGGGCTAATGAAAAACTGTTTTTT.

The chain recombines TRBV5-5 with TRBJ2-4; no clear D. Germline loops: CDR1 SGHKS, CDR2 YYEKEE (reference sequence). The V and J ends lost 1 base and 0 bases respectively, with 8 bases between them. CDR3 length equals 15 residues. The DNA of the CDR3 is TGTGCCAGCAGCTTGTCCGGAGTAGCCAAAAACATTCAGTACTTC. It encodes CASSLSGVAKNIQYF.

The V call is TRBV18, the J call TRBJ2-1; TRBD2 matches at 8 bases. Germline values: CDR1 KGHSH, CDR2 LQKENI. V lost 3 bases, J lost 8 bases, and 6 bases stayed unmatched. This CDR3 region has 14 residues. CDR3 amino acids: CASSPPGGEDEQFF. The CDR3 bases are TGTGCCAGCTCACCCCCGGGAGGGGAAGATGAGCAGTTCTTC.

The chain employs TRBV2 and TRBJ2-3; D may be TRBD2 (6 bases). The CDR3 consists of 12 residues. Germline V CDR1 and CDR2: SNHLY, FYNNEI. Trimming left V 4 bases short and J 11 bases short, with 13 bases between. The CDR3 region is CASSVGGAVQYF. The CDR3 bases are TGTGCCAGCAGTGTGGGGGGTGCAGTGCAGTATTTT.

The rearrangement uses TRBV6-5 and TRBJ2-3; TRBD2 aligns across 9 bases. Trimming at V came to 2 bases and at J to 7 bases, leaving 7 bases not matched to a gene. The CDR3 is made up of 15 amino acids. Germline lookup yields CDR1 MNHEY and CDR2 SVGAGI. The CDR3 DNA reads TGTGCCAGCAGTTACGGGCGGGGGGGACCCCATACGCAGTATTTT. Translating it yields CASSYGRGGPHTQYF.